The 32 T cell receptor beta chains listed next were all sequenced from one sample in a study of shared clonotypes between healthy human individuals. Sequenced by immunoSEQ multiplex PCR; TCRdb stores in-frame clones only, minus some. The sample comprises over 2 million clones, about nine tenths of which are singletons, and 0.37% rests with the top ten. Sequenced sample: naive CD4+ T cells from PBMCs. Subset: CD45RA+ positively selected. These receptors originate from a man younger than 35 in good health. Some clones in this sample may be carry-over from other donors' samples.

J is TRBJ1-6 and V is TRBV6-5, with unresolved D. The CDR3 has 13 amino acids. V was trimmed by 2 bases and J by 12 bases, leaving 11 bases between them. Germline lookup yields CDR1 MNHEY and CDR2 SVGAGI. DNA for the CDR3: TGTGCCAGCAGTTACAGCGACCGTTTACCCCTCCACTTT. This codes for CASSYSDRLPLHF.

The chain has TRBV4-2 and TRBJ1-1, with 9 positions matching TRBD1. The CDR3 runs to 14 residues. From germline, CDR1 is LGHNA and CDR2 YNFKEQ. V gave up 5 bases and J gave up 5 bases; unmatched junction bases: 6. CDR3 in DNA: TGTGCCAGCAGCTCCATGACAGGGGGGACTGAAGCTTTCTTT. This gives the protein CASSSMTGGTEAFF.

CDR3 sequence reads: CASSRRLAGEANIQYF. CDR3 nucleotides: TGCGCCAGCAGCCGAAGACTAGCGGGAGAGGCAAACATTCAGTACTTC. The chain uses TRBV5-1 and TRBJ2-4; 12 nucleotides agree with TRBD2. The V segment lost 4 bases and the J segment 6 bases; nucleotides outside the gene matches: 8. In germline, CDR1 is SGHRS, CDR2 YFSETQ. The CDR3 is made up of 16 amino acids.

The gene calls are TRBV5-1 and TRBJ2-1, with 11 bases identical to TRBD2. CDR3 length: 15 amino acids. Germline CDR1 and CDR2: SGHRS and YFSETQ. Trimming at V came to 6 bases and at J to 4 bases, leaving 6 bases not matched to a gene. Written as DNA, the CDR3 is TGCGCCAGCACACAGACTAGCGGGACATACAATGAGCAGTTCTTC. As protein: CASTQTSGTYNEQFF.

The chain is built from TRBV5-4 and TRBJ2-7; 8 bases line up with TRBD2. CDR3 length equals 16 residues. V lost 4 bases and J lost 0; bases outside the gene matches: 9. Germline V lookup: CDR1 SGHNT, CDR2 YYREEE (reference sequence). This CDR3 is CASSPAAGATSYEQYF. The CDR3 region has the DNA TGTGCCAGCAGCCCAGCAGCGGGAGCCACCTCCTACGAGCAGTACTTC.

This clone showed up just once. The junction departs from the called germline gene at one end, perhaps through a read error. The chain recombines TRBV4-2 with TRBJ2-3; D remains ambiguous. Germline V gene sequence: CDR1 LGHNA, CDR2 YNFKEQ. The CDR3 spans 12 residues. Here the CDR3 DNA reads TGTGCCAGCAGACAAGATGCAGATACGCAGTATTTT. Translation gives CASRQDADTQYF.

The chain couples TRBV5-5 to TRBJ1-2, with TRBD1 identical over 7 bases. There are 14 residues in the CDR3. J was trimmed by 4 bases and V by 1 base; bases with no gene match: 4. Germline loops: CDR1 SGHKS, CDR2 YYEKEE (reference sequence). CDR3 bases: TGTGCCAGCAGCTTGTTAGGACAGGCCTATGGCTACACCTTC. As protein: CASSLLGQAYGYTF.

The chain employs TRBV28 and TRBJ2-7; D is possibly TRBD1 or TRBD2 (5 bases each). The V gene lost 8 bases and the J gene lost 0 bases, with 14 bases spanning the gap. CDR3 length: 14 residues. Germline assignment: CDR1 MDHEN and CDR2 SYDVKM. The CDR3 sequence is CASHTPGASYEQYF. The CDR3 nucleotides read TGTGCCAGCCATACCCCCGGGGCCTCCTACGAGCAGTACTTC.

The V call is TRBV6-6, the J call TRBJ2-4, with D hard to call. V dropped 2 bases and J dropped 1 base, with 9 bases sitting between them. Germline V gene data show CDR1 as MNHNY and CDR2 as SVGAGI (reference sequence). The CDR3 has 15 amino acids. CDR3 sequence: CASSYQDGAKNIQYF. Here the CDR3 DNA reads TGTGCCAGCAGTTACCAGGATGGGGCCAAAAACATTCAGTACTTC.

In the case of this clone: The identical CDR3 is also encoded by other nucleotide sequences in the sample. The CDR3 DNA is TGTGCCAGCAGCGTAGATCCTAGCGGATCCTACGAGCAGTACTTC. This translates into CASSVDPSGSYEQYF. The chain carries TRBV9 and TRBJ2-7; 7 nucleotides line up with TRBD2. J was trimmed by 1 base and V by 0 bases; bases with no gene match: 4. This CDR3 contains 15 residues. CDR1 is SGDLS, CDR2 YYNGEE, per germline.

The chain recombines TRBV11-2 with TRBJ2-7; a weak D match, TRBD2 (6 bases). Germline V gene data show CDR1 as SGHAT and CDR2 as FQNNGV. Trimming left V 3 bases short and J 4 bases short, with 16 bases between. The CDR3 is made up of 15 amino acids. As DNA, the CDR3 is TGTGCCAGCAGCTTTCCCGGGAGACCCAAATACGAGCAGTACTTC. As protein: CASSFPGRPKYEQYF. The full variable domain, completed using reference TRBV11-2 and TRBJ2-7, is EAGVAQSPRYKIIEKRQSVAFWCNPISGHATLYWYQQILGQGPKLLIQFQNNGVVDDSQLPKDRFSAERLKGVDSTLKIQPAKLEDSAVYLCASSFPGRPKYEQYFGPGTRLTVT.

The V gene is TRBV5-1, the J gene TRBJ2-2, with TRBD2 matching 9 bases. V lost 0 bases, J lost 6 bases, and 3 bases stayed unmatched. In germline, CDR1 is SGHRS, CDR2 YFSETQ. The CDR3 consists of 15 residues. The CDR3 loop reads CASSLGLAGPGELFF. The CDR3 coding sequence is TGCGCCAGCAGCTTGGGGCTAGCGGGGCCCGGGGAGCTGTTTTTT.

The genes are TRBV30 and TRBJ2-1; no firm D call. The germline CDR1 and CDR2 sequences are GTSNPN and SVGIG (reference sequence). The V and J ends lost 4 bases and 0 bases respectively, with 7 bases between them. The CDR3 spans 13 residues. CDR3 amino acids: CAWTVDSYNEQFF. CDR3 in DNA: TGTGCCTGGACCGTCGACTCCTACAATGAGCAGTTCTTC.

The chain links TRBV11-3 to TRBJ2-7; 7 positions agree with TRBD2. Per the germline V gene, CDR1 is SGHNT and CDR2 is YENEEA. CDR3 length: 15 residues. V was clipped by 2 bases and J by 4 bases; unmatched bases: 8. CDR3 sequence: CASSLRGSGVYEQYF. DNA of the CDR3: TGTGCCAGCAGCTTAAGGGGAAGCGGGGTGTACGAGCAGTACTTC.

The chain joins TRBV6-5 to TRBJ2-5; no reliable D call. This CDR3 contains 11 residues. V was trimmed by 7 bases and J by 10 bases, leaving 13 bases between them. The V gene's germline CDR1 is MNHEY and CDR2 SVGAGI. The CDR3 DNA reads as TGTGCCAGCACCTACATGGGAAGCCAGTACTTC. It encodes CASTYMGSQYF.

The chain is built from TRBV5-1 and TRBJ2-7, with D possibly matching TRBD2 (6 bases). The CDR3 spans 15 residues. CDR1 is SGHRS and CDR2 is YFSETQ in the germline V gene. V lost 3 bases to trimming and J lost 1 base, with 14 bases between them. The CDR3 region is CASSSSGTLSYEQYF. DNA of the CDR3: TGCGCCAGCAGCTCCTCCGGGACTCTTTCCTACGAGCAGTACTTC.

The chain employs TRBV7-8 and TRBJ2-5; tentatively, D is TRBD2 (7 bases). CDR3 length: 16 amino acids. Trimming removed 5 bases at V and 1 base at J, with 17 bases between. The germline V gene encodes CDR1 SGHVS and CDR2 FQNEAQ. Here the CDR3 reads CASSGRGGGGQETQYF. In DNA, the CDR3 is TGTGCCAGCAGCGGAAGGGGGGGAGGAGGCCAAGAGACCCAGTACTTC.

The chain links TRBV7-3 to TRBJ2-1; TRBD2 agrees at 13 bases. This CDR3 region has 17 residues. V trimming: 4 bases; J trimming: 1 base; junction bases outside the gene matches: 4. Germline-derived CDR1 and CDR2 are SGHTA and FQGTGA. The CDR3 protein is CASSSEGLAGSYNEQFF. CDR3 nucleotides: TGTGCCAGCAGCTCTGAGGGACTAGCGGGATCCTACAATGAGCAGTTCTTC.

V gene TRBV29-1 combines with J gene TRBJ1-2; D gene ambiguous. The CDR3 consists of 13 residues. V lost 3 bases to trimming and J lost 5 bases, with 13 bases between them. Germline V gene lookup returns CDR1 SQVTM and CDR2 ANQGSEA. CDR3 amino acids: CSVESGVRYGYTF. CDR3 coding DNA: TGCAGCGTTGAGAGCGGGGTACGATATGGCTACACCTTC.

J is TRBJ2-1 and V is TRBV7-8; 7 positions match TRBD1. Trimming cost V 1 base and J 3 bases; bases outside gene matches: 3. The CDR3 loop spans 15 amino acids. Germline CDR1 is SGHVS and CDR2 is FQNEAQ. CDR3 amino acids: CASSLDRGHYNEQFF. The CDR3 bases are TGTGCCAGCAGCTTAGACAGGGGACACTACAATGAGCAGTTCTTC.

The J gene is TRBJ2-3, the V gene TRBV4-1; a weak D match, TRBD2 (5 bases). V shed 0 bases and J shed 2 bases, with 15 bases lying between them. The CDR3 runs to 17 residues. The germline V gene encodes CDR1 MGHRA and CDR2 YSYEKL. In nucleotides, the CDR3 is TGCGCCAGCAGCCAAGATCTGAGCGGAGCGGTCACAGATACGCAGTATTTT. Encoded protein: CASSQDLSGAVTDTQYF.

The V gene is TRBV14, the J gene TRBJ1-1; no reliable D call. Trimming removed 4 bases at V and 5 bases at J, with 8 bases between. This CDR3 comprises 12 residues. Per the germline V gene, CDR1 is SGHDN and CDR2 is FVKESK. The CDR3 protein is CASSLHQTEAFF. CDR3 sequence (DNA): TGTGCCAGCAGCCTACACCAGACTGAAGCTTTCTTT.

The chain links TRBV5-1 to TRBJ2-1; 11 nucleotides align to TRBD2. The ends lost 3 bases at V and 9 bases at J; junction bases unmatched: 2. CDR1 is SGHRS, CDR2 YFSETQ, per germline. The CDR3 is made up of 13 amino acids. CDR3 DNA: TGCGCCAGCAGCTCCGGGACTAGCGGTGAGCAGTTCTTC. Encoded protein: CASSSGTSGEQFF.

This clone was detected only once. This chain connects TRBV6-1 to TRBJ1-1; D perhaps matches TRBD1 (6 bases). The germline CDR1 and CDR2 sequences are MNHNS and SASEGT. Between the trimmed V and J ends, which lost 3 bases and 5 bases, there was a span of 16 bases. This CDR3 is built from 15 residues. The CDR3 DNA sequence: TGTGCCAGCAGTGAGCGAGGGGGGCTGGGAACTGAAGCTTTCTTT. Residues: CASSERGGLGTEAFF.

The chain is built from TRBV7-2 and TRBJ1-2; 9 bases fit TRBD1. V was clipped by 5 bases and J by 8 bases; unmatched bases: 15. Germline values: CDR1 SGHTA, CDR2 FQGNSA. This CDR3 region has 16 residues. CDR3 residues: CASSEGTGIDVDGYTF. CDR3 in DNA: TGTGCCAGCAGCGAGGGGACAGGGATTGATGTCGACGGCTACACCTTC.

This chain joins TRBV5-5 and TRBJ1-4; D gene unclear. V was pared by 7 bases and J by 8 bases, with 21 bases between. This CDR3 spans 15 amino acids. Germline V gene data show CDR1 as SGHKS and CDR2 as YYEKEE (reference sequence). The DNA for the CDR3 is TGTGCCAGCTACCCTTCGGGAAACTTGGGGGAAAAACTGTTTTTT. Protein product: CASYPSGNLGEKLFF. Together with reference TRBV5-5 and TRBJ1-4, the CDR3 gives the full variable domain: DAGVTQSPTHLIKTRGQQVTLRCSPISGHKSVSWYQQVLGQGPQFIFQYYEKEERGRGNFPDRFSARQFPNYSSELNVNALLLGDSALYLCASYPSGNLGEKLFFGSGTQLSVL.

The genes are TRBV6-5 and TRBJ1-1; D remains ambiguous. The CDR3 loop spans 15 amino acids. Trimming pared 3 bases from V and 6 bases from J, leaving 17 bases between. CDR1 is MNHEY, CDR2 SVGAGI, per germline. The CDR3 sequence is CASSYFMVSEAEAFF. DNA of the CDR3: TGTGCCAGCAGTTATTTCATGGTCTCTGAGGCTGAAGCTTTCTTT.

Comments on this clone: This sample includes further DNA sequences coding for the same CDR3. This chain uses TRBV6-5 with TRBJ1-1; weak D call: TRBD1 (6 bases). Trimming took 8 bases from V and 1 from J, leaving 11 bases between them. CDR3 length equals 13 residues. Germline V gene sequence: CDR1 MNHEY, CDR2 SVGAGI. DNA for the CDR3: TGTGCCAGCCTTAGGACAGCGAACACTGAAGCTTTCTTT. Translated, it gives CASLRTANTEAFF.

On this clone itself: Other DNA sequences in this specimen translate into the identical CDR3. The gene calls are TRBV7-9 and TRBJ2-5; 8 bases fit TRBD2. The V gene's germline CDR1 is SEHNR and CDR2 FQNEAQ (reference sequence). The CDR3 runs to 14 residues. Unmatched junction bases numbered 7, after V lost 5 bases and J lost 5 bases. CDR3 sequence: CASSLGLAAETQYF. The CDR3 DNA is TGTGCCAGCAGCCTAGGACTAGCCGCGGAGACCCAGTACTTC. The full variable domain, completed using reference TRBV7-9 and TRBJ2-5, is DTGVSQNPRHKITKRGQNVTFRCDPISEHNRLYWYRQTLGQGPEFLTYFQNEAQLEKSRLLSDRFSAERPKGSFSTLEIQRTEQGDSAMYLCASSLGLAAETQYFGPGTRLLVL.

The chain carries TRBV14 and TRBJ2-1; D unresolved. V lost 2 bases and J 9 bases, leaving 5 bases between the germline ends. Germline loops: CDR1 SGHDN, CDR2 FVKESK. This CDR3 has 11 residues. CDR3: CASSQRSEQFF. The CDR3 nucleotides are TGTGCCAGCAGCCAAAGGAGTGAGCAGTTCTTC.

Only one count was recorded for this clone. CDR3 nucleotide sequence: TGTGCCAGCAGTGTAGGGGACAGGGCCGGCCCACTTTCTGGGGCCAACGTCCTGACTTTC. Residues: CASSVGDRAGPLSGANVLTF. The V gene is TRBV2, the J gene TRBJ2-6; TRBD1 matches 9 bases. CDR1 is SNHLY and CDR2 is FYNNEI in the germline V gene. The CDR3 totals 20 residues. V lost 4 bases and J lost 1; bases outside the gene matches: 14.

The chain employs TRBV28 and TRBJ1-2, with D maybe TRBD1 (5 bases). CDR3 length: 15 amino acids. Germline V gene data show CDR1 as MDHEN and CDR2 as SYDVKM. The germline V and J ends were trimmed by 6 bases and 4 bases, with 18 bases remaining between them. CDR3 sequence (DNA): TGTGCCAGCAGGGGCGGGGGACTTGTGGGCTATGGCTACACCTTC. Encoded protein: CASRGGGLVGYGYTF.